Only a few counts were recorded for the clone carrying this TCR beta chain. Its matching antigen is unknown. 5'RACE, which relied on constant-segment primers, yielded TCR alpha and TCR beta cDNA libraries carrying sample barcodes and UMIs. TCRdb re-derived calls from the 5' RACE reads in MiXCR, one entry per CDR3 protein. The data show under 250,000 distinct CDR3 sequences, about 16% seen once. This record comes from a study of T-cell memory formation after mild COVID-19. Whole-study context: TCR clusters were mostly confined to one donor each. General observations from the study: Second-wave clones peaking on day 37 lacked confirmed SARS-CoV-2 specificity. Later expanders leaned CD4+, whereas day 15 to 85 contracting clones were balanced CD4/CD8.

V shed 2 bases and J shed 4 bases, with 9 bases lying between them. This CDR3 has 13 residues. The origin of this receptor is an adult woman who had mild COVID-19 (a few samples of this study predate the infection). Cell type and time point are not known. The chain has TRBV12-3 or TRBV12-4 and TRBJ2-7; D perhaps matches TRBD1 (5 bases). The sequenced material came from PBMCs or a T cell subset sorted from them (not recorded which). CDR3 sequence (DNA): TGTGCCAGCAGTTTAACCGACAGATACGAGCAGTACTTC. Residues: CASSLTDRYEQYF.